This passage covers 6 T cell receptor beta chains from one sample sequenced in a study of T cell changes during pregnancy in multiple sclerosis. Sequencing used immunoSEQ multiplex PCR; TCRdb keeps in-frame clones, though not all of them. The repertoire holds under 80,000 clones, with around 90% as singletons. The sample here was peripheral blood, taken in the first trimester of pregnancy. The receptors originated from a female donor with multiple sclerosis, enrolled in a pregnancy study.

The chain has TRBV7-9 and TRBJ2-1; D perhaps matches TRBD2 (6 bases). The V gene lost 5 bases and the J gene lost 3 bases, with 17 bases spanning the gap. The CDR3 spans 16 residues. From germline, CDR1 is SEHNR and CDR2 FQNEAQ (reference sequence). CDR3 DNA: TGTGCCAGCAGCATCGGACGACTAGATCTCTACAATGAGCAGTTCTTC. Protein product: CASSIGRLDLYNEQFF.

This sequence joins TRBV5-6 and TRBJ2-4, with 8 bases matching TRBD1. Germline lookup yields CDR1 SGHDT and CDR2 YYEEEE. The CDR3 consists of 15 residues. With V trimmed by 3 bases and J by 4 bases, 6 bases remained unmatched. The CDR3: CASSSRRTGKNIQYF. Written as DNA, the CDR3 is TGTGCCAGCAGCTCCCGTAGGACAGGGAAAAACATTCAGTACTTC.

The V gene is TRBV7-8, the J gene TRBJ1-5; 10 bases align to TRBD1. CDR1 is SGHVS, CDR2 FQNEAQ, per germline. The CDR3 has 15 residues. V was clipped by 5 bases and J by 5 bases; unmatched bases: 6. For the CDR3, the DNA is TGTGCCAGCAGCGCTAGGACAGGGGGTGATCAGCCCCAGCATTTT. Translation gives CASSARTGGDQPQHF. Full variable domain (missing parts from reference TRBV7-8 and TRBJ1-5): GAGVSQSPRYKVAKRGQDVALRCDPISGHVSLFWYQQALGQGPEFLTYFQNEAQLDKSGLPSDRFFAERPEGSVSTLKIQRTQQEDSAVYLCASSARTGGDQPQHFGDGTRLSIL.

In DNA, the CDR3 is TGTGCCAGCAGTGAATGGTTTCAGCGGGGGAGCACAGATACGCAGTATTTT. This translates into CASSEWFQRGSTDTQYF. The chain couples TRBV6-1 to TRBJ2-3, with TRBD2 identical over 8 bases. Germline V gene sequence: CDR1 MNHNS, CDR2 SASEGT. The V and J ends lost 2 bases and 0 bases, in that order; junction bases with no gene match: 7. The CDR3 has 17 residues.

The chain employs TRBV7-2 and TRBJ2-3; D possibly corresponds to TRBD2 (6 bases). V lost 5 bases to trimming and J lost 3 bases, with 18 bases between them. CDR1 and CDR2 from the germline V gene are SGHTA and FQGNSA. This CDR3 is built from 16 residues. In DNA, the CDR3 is TGTGCCAGCAGCCTAGGCCAGACTAGACGGACAGATACGCAGTATTTT. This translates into CASSLGQTRRTDTQYF.

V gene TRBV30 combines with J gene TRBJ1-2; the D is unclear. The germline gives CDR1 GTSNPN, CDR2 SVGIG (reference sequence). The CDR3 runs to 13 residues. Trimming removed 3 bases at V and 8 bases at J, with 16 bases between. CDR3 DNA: TGTGCCTGGAGCTCCCCCGGGTTCAGAGGCTACACCTTC. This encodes CAWSSPGFRGYTF.